This note documents a single TCR beta chain sequence. At one end, the junction sequence differs from germline, possibly due to a read error. The time point was: newly diagnosed GD, antithyroid drugs for less than 3 months. PBMC-derived RNA was used for the TCR library. All patients originated from an endocrinology department located in Xi'an, China. CDR3 length: 9 residues. Germline CDR1 SQVTM, CDR2 ANQGSEA. The data were taken from a study of regulatory T cells in long-lasting Graves disease. Both iRepertoire HTBI primers and Arm-PCR of CDR3 regions were used to build the TCR beta libraries. TCRdb re-called the multiplex PCR reads through MiXCR, storing one row per CDR3 protein. The sample yields roughly 380,000 distinct CDR3 sequences, 16% seen once. The same specimen was also included in a second study, on T cells in Graves' hyperthyroidism and ophthalmopathy. From that second work: HTBI primers were the set used in a first-round RT-PCR of the TCR CDR3.

The sequence was collected from a man in his forties with Graves disease. This material consisted of peripheral blood mononuclear cells (PBMCs), taken at new diagnosis, from a patient treated with antithyroid drugs. The J gene is TRBJ2-1, the V gene TRBV29-1; D not resolved. The CDR3 bases are TGCAGCGTTCCCGGTAATGGCATCTTC. It specifies CSVPGNGIF.